The rows below give T cell receptor beta chains drawn from one sample of a study of blood T cell repertoires in COVID-19. Repertoires were generated with immunoSEQ multiplex PCR, while TCRdb's copy carries only in-frame clones and drops some. The sample carries under 75,000 clones, around 89% recorded once. The material sequenced was peripheral blood. The source is a man aged 45-65 years with acute or convalescent COVID-19. CDR3s include the opening cysteine and the closing phenylalanine or tryptophan. The D gene is left open where the match is weak. Where a row states a size, it is once, few, many or the class of an expanded clone; other rows omit it.

TRBV24-1	.	TRBJ2-2	TRBD1	CATSDRQGHTGELFF	TGTGCCACCAGTGACCGACAGGGACACACCGGGGAGCTGTTTTTT
TRBV6-5	once	TRBJ1-4	TRBD1	CASLLRGRGEKLFF	TGTGCCAGCCTATTAAGGGGGCGCGGCGAAAAACTGTTTTTT
TRBV11-1	.	TRBJ2-5	TRBD1	CASSGQGSSPETQYF	TGTGCCAGCAGCGGACAGGGGTCTTCGCCAGAGACCCAGTACTTC
TRBV27	.	TRBJ2-7	TRBD2	CASSPGLGTYEQYF	TGTGCCAGCAGTCCGGGACTAGGCACCTACGAGCAGTACTTC
TRBV6-6	.	TRBJ2-7	TRBD1	CASSYSEGAQYF	TGTGCCAGCAGTTACTCCGAGGGGGCGCAGTACTTC
TRBV14	.	TRBJ2-3	.	CASSQSGYRGPDTQYF	TGTGCCAGCAGCCAAAGCGGGTACAGAGGTCCAGATACGCAGTATTTT
TRBV9	.	TRBJ2-1	TRBD2	CASSAWGSAGGRNEQFF	TGTGCCAGCAGCGCTTGGGGGTCGGCGGGAGGGCGGAATGAGCAGTTCTTC
TRBV6-5	.	TRBJ2-2	TRBD1	CASTISGGTGELFF	TGTGCCAGCACTATCTCAGGGGGCACCGGGGAGCTGTTTTTT
TRBV7-9	.	TRBJ1-1	.	CASSGTGKRPPEAFF	TGTGCCAGCAGCGGAACAGGGAAACGACCGCCTGAAGCTTTCTTT
TRBV2	.	TRBJ2-4	.	CASSTGTLNIQYF	TGTGCCAGTTCTACAGGGACCCTAAACATTCAGTACTTC
TRBV20-1	.	TRBJ2-5	.	CSASRRLQETQYF	TGCAGTGCTAGTCGGCGGCTACAAGAGACCCAGTACTTC
TRBV3-1/TRBV3-2	.	TRBJ2-6	TRBD1	CASSQSTGGPGANVLTF	TGTGCCAGCAGCCAGTCAACAGGGGGACCGGGGGCCAACGTCCTGACTTTC
TRBV7-9	.	TRBJ1-1	.	CASSPSGMNTEAFF	TGTGCCAGCAGCCCGTCAGGCATGAACACTGAAGCTTTCTTT
TRBV29-1	.	TRBJ1-4	.	CSVELPGEKLFF	TGCAGCGTTGAATTGCCAGGGGAAAAACTGTTTTTT
TRBV19	.	TRBJ1-2	TRBD1	CASSASDRGPAGYGYTF	TGTGCCAGTAGTGCTTCGGACAGGGGGCCGGCTGGCTATGGCTACACCTTC
TRBV5-6	.	TRBJ1-4	.	CASSLSGTWGEKLFF	TGTGCCAGCAGCCTGTCCGGGACATGGGGCGAAAAACTGTTTTTT
TRBV29-1	.	TRBJ2-1	TRBD2	CSVEEEGLAAGVEQFF	TGCAGCGTTGAAGAGGAGGGACTAGCCGCCGGTGTGGAGCAGTTCTTC
TRBV7-9	.	TRBJ2-1	TRBD2	CASSLVAGGFNEQFF	TGTGCCAGCAGCTTAGTTGCGGGAGGGTTCAATGAGCAGTTCTTC
TRBV6-2/TRBV6-3	.	TRBJ2-5	TRBD2	CASSYQAGGQETQYF	TGTGCCAGCAGTTACCAAGCGGGAGGGCAAGAGACCCAGTACTTC
TRBV19	.	TRBJ1-5	TRBD1	CASTQRTGTLANQPQHF	TGTGCCAGTACCCAGAGGACAGGGACGTTAGCAAATCAGCCCCAGCATTTT
TRBV6-2/TRBV6-3	.	TRBJ1-3	.	CASSLRLSGNTIYF	TGTGCCAGCAGTCTGCGCCTCTCTGGAAACACCATATATTTT
TRBV27	.	TRBJ2-1	TRBD2	CASSLRTSRYNEQFF	TGTGCCAGCAGTCTCCGGACTAGCCGCTACAATGAGCAGTTCTTC
TRBV5-4	once	TRBJ2-3	.	CASSLAVTAVVRADTQYF	TGTGCCAGCAGCTTGGCTGTGACTGCAGTGGTGAGGGCAGATACGCAGTATTTT
TRBV4-2	.	TRBJ1-5	TRBD1	CASSQDRTGENQPQHF	TGTGCCAGCAGCCAAGATAGGACAGGCGAAAATCAGCCCCAGCATTTT
TRBV7-7	.	TRBJ2-1	TRBD2	CASSLRPLGTSVPEQFF	TGTGCTAGCAGCTTAAGGCCCCTCGGGACTAGCGTGCCTGAGCAGTTCTTC
TRBV19	.	TRBJ2-1	TRBD2	CASSIEGAGGEQFF	TGTGCCAGTAGTATAGAAGGTGCGGGAGGGGAGCAGTTCTTC
TRBV7-9	.	TRBJ2-5	TRBD2	CASLGGLAGVSQSPETQYF	TGTGCCAGCCTAGGAGGACTAGCGGGAGTAAGTCAGTCGCCGGAGACCCAGTACTTC